This is a list of T cell receptor beta chains from one sample in a study of shared clonotypes between healthy human individuals. The assay was immunoSEQ multiplex PCR, and TCRdb's table has in-frame clones only and misses some. This sample carries some 2,400,000 clones, approximately 94% of them seen once, and the ten largest clones take around 0.13%. The sample comprised naive CD4+ T cells sorted from blood. The receptor set was obtained from a man younger than 35 in good health. CDR3s include the opening cysteine and the closing phenylalanine or tryptophan. D genes are given only for firm matches. The listing skips clone size in some rows; elsewhere it reads once, few, many or a size class.

abundance	j_gene	d_gene	v_gene	CDR3nt	CDR3aa
.	TRBJ1-1	.	TRBV9	TGTGCCAGCAGCGTAGACGTGGGGGACACTGAAGCTTTCTTT	CASSVDVGDTEAFF
once	TRBJ2-1	TRBD2	TRBV15	TGTGCCACCAGCAGAGGCCGGACTAGCGGGGGGTACAATGAGCAGTTCTTC	CATSRGRTSGGYNEQFF
.	TRBJ2-5	TRBD2	TRBV14	TGTGCCAGCAGCCAAGTATTAGCGGGGACCCAGTACTTC	CASSQVLAGTQYF
.	TRBJ2-1	.	TRBV7-2	TGTGCCAGCAGCTTATGGGCAGGACCATACAATGAGCAGTTCTTC	CASSLWAGPYNEQFF
.	TRBJ1-1	.	TRBV5-6	TGTGCCAGCAGCTTTTACGGGACACCGAACACTGAAGCTTTCTTT	CASSFYGTPNTEAFF
.	TRBJ2-3	TRBD2	TRBV7-9	TGTGCCAGCAGCTCACTAGCGGAGAGCACAGATACGCAGTATTTT	CASSSLAESTDTQYF
once	TRBJ1-6	.	TRBV9	TGTGCCAGCAGCGTAGGGGCCTTCAATTCACCCCTCCACTTT	CASSVGAFNSPLHF
.	TRBJ1-4	TRBD1	TRBV5-1	TGCGCCAGCAGCCTTGACAGGGGGAATGAAAAACTGTTTTTT	CASSLDRGNEKLFF
.	TRBJ2-3	TRBD2	TRBV9	TGTGCCAGCAGCGCGATACTAGCGGTCACAGATACGCAGTATTTT	CASSAILAVTDTQYF
.	TRBJ1-1	.	TRBV10-1	TGCGCCAGCAGTGAAGGGGGGCTGGGGAACACTGAAGCTTTCTTT	CASSEGGLGNTEAFF
.	TRBJ2-3	TRBD2	TRBV5-1	TGCGCCAGCAGCTTGGCTGGTAGCGGGGACACAGATACGCAGTATTTT	CASSLAGSGDTDTQYF
.	TRBJ1-2	TRBD1	TRBV6-6	TGTGCCAGCAGTTACTCCGACAGGGGGCATGGCTACACCTTC	CASSYSDRGHGYTF
.	TRBJ2-3	.	TRBV4-1	TGCGCCAGCAGCCTGACCCGAGATACGCAGTATTTT	CASSLTRDTQYF
.	TRBJ2-3	.	TRBV28	TGTGCCAGCAGTTTTGGGTTTTCCACAGATACGCAGTATTTT	CASSFGFSTDTQYF
.	TRBJ2-1	TRBD2	TRBV7-2	TGTGCCAGCAGCTTCGGGGGGGCCGTATACAATGAGCAGTTCTTC	CASSFGGAVYNEQFF
.	TRBJ1-4	.	TRBV28	TGTGCCAGCAGTGTGTACGAAAAACTGTTTTTT	CASSVYEKLFF
.	TRBJ1-1	.	TRBV5-1	TGCGCCAGCAGATTCGGGACTCCCCTCATGAACACTGAAGCTTTCTTT	CASRFGTPLMNTEAFF
.	TRBJ2-3	.	TRBV5-1	TGCGCCAGCAGCCGGGACGGATACACAGATACGCAGTATTTT	CASSRDGYTDTQYF
once	TRBJ1-5	.	TRBV10-3	TGTGCCAGCCGGACTGGCAATCAGCCCCAGCATTTT	CASRTGNQPQHF
.	TRBJ1-1	.	TRBV25-1	TGTGCCAGCAGGGTCGGATCGAACACTGAAGCTTTCTTT	CASRVGSNTEAFF
.	TRBJ2-7	.	TRBV28	TGTGCCAGCAATTCCCCGGGACCTCCCAGGCAGTACTTC	CASNSPGPPRQYF
.	TRBJ1-2	TRBD1	TRBV9	TGTGCCAGCCGACAGGGGAACTATGGCTACACCTTC	CASRQGNYGYTF
.	TRBJ2-7	TRBD2	TRBV30	TGTGCCTGGAGTTTGGGGCAGGGAGGGACCTACGAGCAGTACTTC	CAWSLGQGGTYEQYF
.	TRBJ2-3	.	TRBV5-1	TGCGCCAGCAGCTTGGACGGATTCACAGATACGCAGTATTTT	CASSLDGFTDTQYF
.	TRBJ2-3	TRBD2	TRBV5-4	TGTGCCAGCAGCCGAATCGGACTAGCGGGAGTGACAGATACGCAGTATTTT	CASSRIGLAGVTDTQYF
.	TRBJ2-7	.	TRBV28	TGTGCCAGCAGTTTGGCGGGACGGACCTACGAGCAGTACTTC	CASSLAGRTYEQYF
once	TRBJ2-7	.	TRBV7-9	TGTGCCAGCAGCTTAGCTGGGCGGGCCACCTACGAGCAGTACTTC	CASSLAGRATYEQYF
.	TRBJ1-2	.	TRBV6-6	TGTGCCAGCAGTCCCACTGGCAGTAACTATGGCTACACCTTC	CASSPTGSNYGYTF
.	TRBJ1-5	.	TRBV28	TGTGCCAGCATCACGGGGGGCTGGGGTCAGCCCCAGCATTTT	CASITGGWGQPQHF
.	TRBJ1-4	.	TRBV7-2	TGTGCCAGCAGTCGACAGAATGAAAAACTGTTTTTT	CASSRQNEKLFF
.	TRBJ1-5	.	TRBV2	TGTGCCAGCAGCCAGACCGATTATAGCAATCAGCCCCAGCATTTT	CASSQTDYSNQPQHF
.	TRBJ2-1	.	TRBV14	TGTGCCAGCAGCCTAGCGTTGGGCTCCTACAATGAGCAGTTCTTC	CASSLALGSYNEQFF
.	TRBJ2-7	TRBD2	TRBV5-6	TGTGCCAGCAGCTCGATAGCGGGGGGAAACTACGAGCAGTACTTC	CASSSIAGGNYEQYF